This passage covers 23 T cell receptor beta chains from one sample sequenced in a study of tissue T cells after allogeneic stem cell transplantation. The method was immunoSEQ multiplex PCR; TCRdb's version includes in-frame clones alone and lacks a portion of them. The data show roughly 6,400 clones, about half seen once. Time point here: mouse harvest day 7 after allogeneic transplant. Each mouse received 10^7 T-cell-depleted marrow cells plus 10^6 splenic CD5+ T cells by tail vein. The sequenced sample was gut tissue. The receptors come from a female BALB/c mouse given C57BL/6 T cells with graft-versus-host disease after an allogeneic hematopoietic cell transplant.

Comment on this clone: Gene labels here are mouse ones. The read comes to an end 1 residue before the CDR3 does, leaving the germline J gene to fill in the end. J is TRBJ1-4 and V is TRBV26; D not certain. Trimming pared 8 bases from V and 4 bases from J, leaving 2 bases between. Germline V gives CDR1 KGHPV, CDR2 FQNQEV (reference sequence). This CDR3 is built from 10 residues. The covered CDR3 bases are TGTGCCAGCGGCAACGAAAGATTATTT. It encodes CASGNERLF. The whole CDR3 sequence is CASGNERLFF. The variable domain in full, with the rest retrieved from reference TRBV26 and TRBJ1-4, is NSKVIQTPRYLVKGQGQKAKMRCIPEKGHPVVFWYQQNKNNEFKFLINFQNQEVLQQIDMTEKRFSAECPSNSPCSLEIQSSEAGDSALYLCASGNERLFFGHGTKLSVL.

About this clone: Each gene name is a mouse one. The CDR3 end is not reached by the read, which stops 1 residue before it; the germline J gene fills it in. This sample also contains other DNA sequences that code for the same CDR3. This chain joins TRBV1 and TRBJ1-2; 7 positions match TRBD1. Germline CDR1 is NSQYPW and CDR2 is LRSPGD (reference sequence). This CDR3 region has 14 residues. V lost 2 bases and J lost 1; bases outside the gene matches: 1. CDR3 in amino acids: CTCSARDRNSDYTF. The covered CDR3 bases are TGCACCTGCAGTGCACGGGACAGAAACTCCGACTACACC.

This clone has a handful of counts. The genes and germline here are from mouse. Read coverage stops 1 residue before the CDR3 terminus; the germline J gene supplies the remainder. The chain uses TRBV12-1 and TRBJ1-3; D perhaps matches TRBD1 (5 bases). Germline V gives CDR1 SGHSN, CDR2 HYEKVE. V was pared by 2 bases and J by 0 bases, with 7 bases between. The CDR3 extends over 14 amino acids. CDR3 in amino acids: CASSPQDSGNTLYF. The sequenced CDR3 bases are TGTGCCAGCTCTCCACAGGATTCTGGAAATACGCTCTAT.

About this clone itself: Any gene name here is a mouse gene name. The read falls 1 residue short of the CDR3 end, and the missing part is taken from the germline J gene. The V call is TRBV16, the J call TRBJ1-6; TRBD1 matches 7 bases. TRBJ1-6 is designated an ORF whose function remains uncertain. The germline gives CDR1 SGHSA, CDR2 FRNQAP. This CDR3 comprises 13 residues. J was trimmed by 7 bases and V by 4 bases; bases with no gene match: 1. The CDR3 DNA, read in part, is TGTGCAAGCAGCTGGGACAGAAATTCGCCCCTCTAC. It specifies CASSWDRNSPLY. The full CDR3 is CASSWDRNSPLYF.

As regards this clone: Gene names are mouse gene names. The read stops 1 residue short of the end of the CDR3; the missing end is completed from the germline J gene. V usage is TRBV26 and J usage is TRBJ2-2; 9 positions agree with TRBD1. CDR1 is KGHPV, CDR2 FQNQEV, per germline (reference sequence). The length of the CDR3 is 15 residues. With V trimmed by 5 bases and J by 6 bases, 7 bases remained unmatched. Partial CDR3 DNA: TGTGCCAGCAGTAACCCGGGACAGGGACCCGGGCAGCTCTAC. Protein sequence: CASSNPGQGPGQLY. The CDR3 reads in full as CASSNPGQGPGQLYF.

As regards this clone: Genes and germline come from the mouse. The DNA ends 1 residue before the CDR3 does, and the rest of the CDR3 is filled in from the germline J gene. The rearrangement uses TRBV26 and TRBJ1-1; D gene unclear. Trimming cost V 0 bases and J 0 bases, with 8 bases left between them. The CDR3 length is 15 residues. Germline CDR1 KGHPV, CDR2 FQNQEV (reference sequence). Partial CDR3 DNA: TGTGCCAGCAGTCTGTCCCACAGTGCAAACACAGAAGTCTTC. This gives the protein CASSLSHSANTEVF. From start to end, the CDR3 is CASSLSHSANTEVFF.

For this clone: The gene names given are mouse names. Coverage ceases 1 residue before the CDR3 finishes, and the germline J gene fills in the end. J is TRBJ1-6 and V is TRBV26; no clear D gene. TRBJ1-6 is identified as an open reading frame with a role that is uncertain. Between the trimmed V and J ends, which lost 3 bases and 0 bases, there was a span of 6 bases. The CDR3 length is 15 residues. Germline CDR1 reads KGHPV; CDR2 reads FQNQEV (reference sequence). Incomplete CDR3 DNA: TGTGCCAGCAGTCTCGACAATTCCTATAATTCGCCCCTCTAC. It specifies CASSLDNSYNSPLY. The CDR3 in full is CASSLDNSYNSPLYF.

To note about this clone: Any gene name here is a mouse gene name. The read finishes 1 residue shy of the CDR3 end, and the germline J gene is used to complete it. This chain links TRBV16 with TRBJ2-7; 7 bases are shared with TRBD1. The CDR3 contains 14 residues. With 5 bases clipped from V and 1 base from J, the junction kept 5 bases outside the gene matches. The germline V gene encodes CDR1 SGHSA and CDR2 FRNQAP. CDR3 amino acids: CASSVPGQSYEQYF. The CDR3 bases that were read are TGTGCAAGCAGCGTACCGGGACAGTCCTATGAACAGTAC.

This clone was counted only a few times. Any gene name here is a mouse gene name. The read gets to within 1 residue of the CDR3 end, and the germline J gene fills in the rest. The V call is TRBV13-3, the J call TRBJ2-5, with 9 bases lining up with TRBD1. V dropped 4 bases and J dropped 6; count of bases not matched to a gene: 3. The CDR3 covers 13 residues. The V gene's germline CDR1 is NNHDY and CDR2 SYVADS. CDR3 region: CASSWDREDTQYF. CDR3 DNA, as far as it was read: TGTGCCAGCAGTTGGGACAGGGAGGACACCCAGTAC.

This clone occurred a few times. Gene labels here are mouse ones. The DNA read from the CDR3 is TGTGCCAGCAGCAGGGCAATCTCCTATGAACAGTAC. Residues: CASSRAISYEQY. The full CDR3 protein is CASSRAISYEQYF. The chain combines TRBV26 with TRBJ2-7, with a weak D call TRBD1 (5 bases). The read ends 1 residue early relative to the CDR3; the germline J gene fills the gap. Germline V CDR1 and CDR2: KGHPV, FQNQEV (reference sequence). The CDR3 runs to 13 residues. Between the trimmed V and J ends, which lost 6 bases and 0 bases, there was a span of 9 bases.

A word on this clone: Gene names refer to mouse genes. The read finishes 1 residue shy of the CDR3 end, and the germline J gene is used to complete it. This sequence joins TRBV15 and TRBJ2-2; TRBD1 matches 7 bases. The CDR3 consists of 13 residues. The germline V gene encodes CDR1 SGHND and CDR2 FRSKSL. Trimming took 7 bases from V and 2 from J; bases not matched to a gene: 1. The CDR3 protein is CASNRGNTGQLYF. CDR3 DNA, as far as it was read: TGTGCCAGCAACAGGGGTAACACCGGGCAGCTCTAC.

With respect to this clone: Mouse names are used for the genes. The CDR3 is cut off 1 residue early in the read; its end comes from the germline J gene. Other nucleotide sequences in the sample specify the same CDR3. This rearrangement joins TRBV26 to TRBJ2-4, with D unclear. This CDR3 region has 13 residues. Germline CDR1 KGHPV, CDR2 FQNQEV (reference sequence). V lost 2 bases and J 3 bases, leaving 6 bases between the germline ends. CDR3 sequence: CASSLTGQNTLYF. Partial CDR3 DNA: TGTGCCAGCAGTCTGACGGGGCAAAACACCTTGTAC.

Worth noting for this clone: Gene and germline names: mouse. The read ends 1 residue early relative to the CDR3; the germline J gene fills the gap. This sequence joins TRBV26 and TRBJ1-1, with D possibly TRBD1 on 5 matching bases. Germline V gene sequence: CDR1 KGHPV, CDR2 FQNQEV (reference sequence). The ends were cut back, 4 bases at V and 4 bases at J, with 7 bases in the middle. The CDR3 is 12 residues long. Incomplete CDR3 DNA: TGTGCCAGCAGTCGGGACCCCACAGAAGTCTTC. Translated, it gives CASSRDPTEVF. The full CDR3 protein reads CASSRDPTEVFF.

Details on this clone: Genes and germline are mouse. The read stops 1 residue short of the end of the CDR3; the missing end is completed from the germline J gene. This rearrangement joins TRBV26 to TRBJ2-5; D possibly uses TRBD1 or TRBD2 (5 bases each). V lost 8 bases and J 2 bases, leaving 8 bases between the germline ends. This CDR3 has 12 residues. In germline, CDR1 is KGHPV, CDR2 FQNQEV (reference sequence). The CDR3 sequence is CASVGGQDTQYF. The covered CDR3 bases are TGTGCCAGCGTCGGGGGCCAAGACACCCAGTAC.

With regard to this clone: Germline and genes: mouse. The read ends 1 residue before the CDR3 terminus; that terminus is restored from the germline J gene. The chain couples TRBV23 to TRBJ2-1; the table calls TRBD2, which could not be checked here. CDR3 length: 17 residues. Germline V gene data show CDR1 as KGHTA and CDR2 as FQNQQP. Incomplete CDR3 DNA: TGCTCCAGCAGTCCCACGACTGGGGGGTCCTACTATGCTGAGCAGTTC. Its protein product is CSSSPTTGGSYYAEQF. The complete CDR3 protein is CSSSPTTGGSYYAEQFF.

Of note for this clone: The genes and germline here are from mouse. Read data end 1 residue before the CDR3 end; the end is taken from the germline J gene. The chain has TRBV13-1 and TRBJ1-4; 8 bases are shared with TRBD1. The CDR3 has 15 residues. Germline CDR1 NSHNY, CDR2 SYGAGN. Trimming cost V 0 bases and J 7 bases; bases outside gene matches: 5. The CDR3 bases that were read are TGTGCCAGCAGTGATGGACAGGGGAGGGGCGAAAGATTATTT. This sequence encodes CASSDGQGRGERLF. The whole CDR3 is CASSDGQGRGERLFF.

On this clone: Germline and genes: mouse. The CDR3 is cut off 1 residue early in the read; its end comes from the germline J gene. The genes are TRBV23 and TRBJ2-3; TRBD1 was called by the table and not checked on the DNA. The CDR3 length is 16 residues. Germline V gene lookup returns CDR1 KGHTA and CDR2 FQNQQP. Incomplete CDR3 DNA: TGCTCCAGCAGTCAATCGGGGCAGGGGAGTGCAGAAACGCTGTAT. As protein: CSSSQSGQGSAETLY. The full CDR3 is CSSSQSGQGSAETLYF.

On this clone: Mouse gene names and germline throughout. With the read ending 1 residue before the CDR3 end, the germline J gene is used to fill in that end. V and J are TRBV3 and TRBJ1-3, with TRBD1 matching over 8 bases. The germline CDR1 and CDR2 sequences are SNHLY and FYNGKV (reference sequence). After removal of 6 bases from V and 0 bases from J, the junction contained 4 bases not matched to a gene. The CDR3 extends over 15 amino acids. The CDR3 spells CASRQGANSGNTLYF. The CDR3 DNA, read in part, is TGTGCCAGCAGGCAGGGGGCTAATTCTGGAAATACGCTCTAT.

This clone was seen more than once but under ten times. Gene names follow the mouse nomenclature. The CDR3 goes on 1 residue after the read ends, and that part is filled in from the germline J gene. The chain combines TRBV26 with TRBJ1-4; D is unclear. Per the germline V gene, CDR1 is KGHPV and CDR2 is FQNQEV (reference sequence). CDR3 size: 11 residues. Trimming cost V 6 bases and J 5 bases, with 4 bases left between them. CDR3 protein: CASRQNERLFF. Partial CDR3 DNA: TGTGCCAGCAGACAAAACGAAAGATTATTT.

This clone turned up a few times. Any gene name here is a mouse gene name. With the read ending 1 residue before the CDR3 end, the germline J gene is used to fill in that end. The chain uses TRBV15 and TRBJ1-3; 9 nucleotides agree with TRBD1. The CDR3 covers 13 residues. After removal of 8 bases from V and 3 bases from J, the junction contained 2 bases not matched to a gene. The V gene's germline CDR1 is SGHND and CDR2 FRSKSL. CDR3 DNA (partial): TGTGCCAGCCGGGACAGGGATGGAAATACGCTCTAT. Translating gives CASRDRDGNTLY. The entire CDR3 protein reads CASRDRDGNTLYF.

Comments on this clone: Here the gene names and germline are mouse. The read is 1 residue too short to cover the CDR3 end, so that end is filled in from the germline J gene. The V and J genes are TRBV23 and TRBJ2-3. Germline CDR1 KGHTA, CDR2 FQNQQP. CDR3 size: 16 residues. CDR3: CSSSQSFGGPAETLYF. The CDR3 DNA, read in part, is TGCTCCAGCAGTCAATCGTTCGGGGGACCCGCAGAAACGCTGTAT.

Worth noting for this clone: The gene symbols are mouse symbols. The read comes to an end 1 residue before the CDR3 does, leaving the germline J gene to fill in the end. V is TRBV15 and J is TRBJ2-7; 9 bases match TRBD1. There are 13 residues in the CDR3. Germline V gene data show CDR1 as SGHND and CDR2 as FRSKSL. Germline trimming cut 5 bases from V and 2 bases from J; bases unmatched to any gene: 1. The DNA read from the CDR3 is TGTGCCAGCAGTCGGACAGGGGCCTATGAACAGTAC. It specifies CASSRTGAYEQY. The full CDR3 protein reads CASSRTGAYEQYF.

Comments on this clone: The genes and germline here are from mouse. CDR3 amino acids: CASSLGTKDQDTQYF. CDR3 DNA (partial): TGTGCCAGCAGCCTCGGGACAAAAGACCAAGACACCCAGTAC. This rearrangement joins TRBV4 to TRBJ2-5, with D perhaps matching TRBD1 (6 bases). The read finishes 1 residue shy of the CDR3 end, and the germline J gene is used to complete it. The length of the CDR3 is 15 residues. Germline CDR1 is LGHDT and CDR2 is YNNKQL (reference sequence). Trimming stripped 5 bases from V and 1 base from J, with 13 bases between.